The next 10 T cell receptor beta chains were all read from a single sample in a study of blood T cell repertoires in COVID-19. The data were produced by immunoSEQ multiplex PCR, yet TCRdb's version contains in-frame clones alone and is incomplete. The data contain 400,000 or so clones, nearly 90% of them seen just once; the ten biggest clones take up approximately 2.1%. The sequenced sample was PBMCs or T cells enriched from blood (not recorded which). The receptors here all came from a woman aged 40 to 50 with acute COVID-19.

The V call is TRBV18, the J call TRBJ2-7; 8 nucleotides match TRBD1. The CDR3 is 15 amino acids. Trimming removed 2 bases from V and 2 bases from J; junction bases left unmatched: 5. Germline lookup yields CDR1 KGHSH and CDR2 LQKENI. The CDR3 nucleotides read TGTGCCAGCTCACCAGTGTACAGGGGGACCTACGAGCAGTACTTC. It yields the protein CASSPVYRGTYEQYF.

The V gene is TRBV2, the J gene TRBJ2-7; 13 bases line up with TRBD2. The germline V gene has CDR1 SNHLY and CDR2 FYNNEI. J lost 2 bases, V lost 4 bases, and 2 bases had no gene match. The CDR3 is 15 residues long. The DNA of the CDR3 is TGTGCCAGCAGTGCACTAGCGGGGGGGCCCTACGAGCAGTACTTC. It codes for CASSALAGGPYEQYF.

The CDR3 DNA reads TGCAGCGTTGGGGCGGGGGTGAGAAACACCATATATTTT. Amino acid sequence: CSVGAGVRNTIYF. V usage is TRBV29-1 and J usage is TRBJ1-3; perhaps TRBD1 as D (5 bases). The germline CDR1 and CDR2 sequences are SQVTM and ANQGSEA. Trimming took 4 bases from V and 5 from J, leaving 12 bases between them. The CDR3 length is 13 residues.

The gene calls are TRBV11-3 and TRBJ1-2; a weak D match, TRBD1 (5 bases). Germline CDR1 reads SGHNT; CDR2 reads YENEEA. V lost 6 bases and J 7 bases, leaving 21 bases between the germline ends. This CDR3 region has 15 residues. The CDR3 DNA follows: TGTGCCAGCAGAAACGGGGGGATCCAGAGGTTTGGCTACACCTTC. Translating it yields CASRNGGIQRFGYTF.

This chain links TRBV2 with TRBJ1-4; 7 nucleotides line up with TRBD1. CDR3 size: 15 residues. Losses at the gene ends were 0 bases for V and 10 bases for J; bases not matched to a gene: 8. The germline V gene encodes CDR1 SNHLY and CDR2 FYNNEI. The CDR3 DNA follows: TGTGCCAGCAGTGAAGCCTACAGGGGCAGGGGAAAACTGTTTTTT. Residues: CASSEAYRGRGKLFF.

A few counts support this clone. V is TRBV19 and J is TRBJ1-2; 8 bases match TRBD1. CDR3 length: 13 residues. Germline CDR1 is LNHDA and CDR2 is SQIVND (reference sequence). The trim removed 4 bases at V and 5 bases at J, leaving 3 bases unmatched. The CDR3 spells CASSTGQDYGYTF. DNA of the CDR3: TGTGCCAGTAGTACGGGACAGGATTATGGCTACACCTTC.

This clone was recorded only once. This CDR3 is CTTQTITDTQYF. The CDR3 DNA follows: TGCACCACACAGACCATCACAGATACGCAGTATTTT. The rearrangement joins TRBV29-1 to TRBJ2-3; D not resolved. This CDR3 is 12 amino acids long. The germline V gene encodes CDR1 SQVTM and CDR2 ANQGSEA.

DNA for the CDR3: TGTGCCAGCAGCTCCCCGAGAATATACGAGCAGTACTTC. As protein: CASSSPRIYEQYF. The chain carries TRBV7-6 and TRBJ2-7; D is undetermined. This CDR3 is 13 amino acids long. V was cut by 4 bases and J by 4 bases, with 11 bases left in between. CDR1 and CDR2 from the germline V gene are SGHVS and FNYEAQ.

The rearrangement links TRBV7-9 to TRBJ1-1; D remains ambiguous. There are 15 residues in the CDR3. Germline V gives CDR1 SEHNR, CDR2 FQNEAQ (reference sequence). The CDR3 coding sequence is TGTGCGGGTGGGTCGGCGGGTGTTTTGAGCACTGAAGCTTTCTTT. This translates into CAGGSAGVLSTEAFF. The full variable domain, with the rest looked up from reference TRBV7-9 and TRBJ1-1, is DTGVSQNPRHKITKRGQNVTFRCDPISEHNRLYWYRQTLGQGPEFLTYFQNEAQLEKSRLLSDRFSAERPKGSFSTLEIQRTEQGDSAMYLCAGGSAGVLSTEAFFGQGTRLTVV.

The chain is built from TRBV30 and TRBJ1-2, with 7 bases that match TRBD1. This CDR3 comprises 16 residues. V was pared by 0 bases and J by 0 bases, with 7 bases of the junction left unmatched. Germline CDR1 GTSNPN, CDR2 SVGIG (reference sequence). DNA for the CDR3: TGTGCCTGGAGTGTACACGGACAGGCTACTAACTATGGCTACACCTTC. Its translation is CAWSVHGQATNYGYTF.